This T cell receptor (beta chain) was profiled in a study of early T cells in non-severe SARS-CoV-2 infection. Study as a whole: Chains stayed unpaired after sequencing of bulk RNA from unsorted whole blood. Study observations and caveats: CD4 and private specificities were missed by VDJdb matching, which favored anti-spike CD8 responses.

This clonotype was seen once. Its cognate antigen is unknown. A much larger clone differs by one base, so this may be a read error. Unique molecular identifiers tagged individual cDNA molecules. One entry per CDR3 protein, called by TCRdb with MiXCR from the 5' RACE reads. The data show roughly 25,000 distinct CDR3 sequences, around 4% seen once. This CDR3 contains 15 residues. Trimming pared 3 bases from V and 15 bases from J, leaving 24 bases between. Germline CDR1 reads LNHDA; CDR2 reads SQIVND (reference sequence). The TCR was taken from an adult who was a healthcare worker with PCR-confirmed SARS-CoV-2 infection or an uninfected control (not recorded which). The specimen sequenced was whole blood. V and J are TRBV19 and TRBJ2-1; possibly TRBD1 or TRBD2 for D (5 bases each). Here the CDR3 reads CASSIQFTAPGPLFF. CDR3 DNA: TGTGCCAGTAGTATCCAATTTACGGCGCCGGGACCCCTGTTCTTC.